The 23 T cell receptor beta chains below all came from one sample that was sequenced in a study of shared clonotypes between healthy human individuals. Assay used: immunoSEQ multiplex PCR; TCRdb lists only in-frame clones, some missing. The table shows over 400,000 clones, with around 95% occurring only once. The sample was naive CD4+ T cells sorted from blood. Subset: CD45RA+ positively selected. The receptor source for this set is a woman under 40 in good health.

The rearrangement links TRBV25-1 to TRBJ2-1; the D gene is possibly TRBD1 (6 bases). The V gene lost 0 bases and the J gene lost 10 bases, with 13 bases spanning the gap. Per the germline V gene, CDR1 is MGHDK and CDR2 is SYGVNS. The CDR3 spans 14 residues. The CDR3 DNA sequence: TGTGCCAGCAGTGAATATAGCAGGGGTAAGGAGCAGTTCTTC. This encodes CASSEYSRGKEQFF.

The rearrangement uses TRBV28 and TRBJ2-7; no clear D. The germline gives CDR1 MDHEN, CDR2 SYDVKM. Trimming pared 10 bases from V and 7 bases from J, leaving 14 bases between. The CDR3 runs to 11 residues. CDR3 DNA sequence: TGTGCCACCCGGTTGATCAGGGAGCAGTACTTC. It encodes CATRLIREQYF.

The chain recombines TRBV4-2 with TRBJ1-5; the match to TRBD1 covers 7 bases. With 1 base clipped from V and 7 bases from J, the junction kept 19 bases outside the gene matches. Germline lookup yields CDR1 LGHNA and CDR2 YNFKEQ. There are 19 residues in the CDR3. CDR3 region: CASSQGKLGNRGGWQPQHF. The CDR3 DNA is TGTGCCAGCAGCCAAGGAAAGTTGGGGAACAGGGGTGGATGGCAGCCCCAGCATTTT.

J is TRBJ2-5 and V is TRBV2, with D perhaps TRBD2 (6 bases). V was pared by 3 bases and J by 9 bases, with 23 bases between. Germline CDR1 SNHLY, CDR2 FYNNEI. The length of the CDR3 is 16 residues. CDR3 coding DNA: TGTGCCAGCAGTGAGACCCGGGGGACGGAGGGGAAGCCCCAGTACTTC. Translated, it gives CASSETRGTEGKPQYF.

CDR3 DNA sequence: TGCGCCAGCAGCTTGTCGACAGGGGGCGGCGGCTACACCTTC. Its translation is CASSLSTGGGGYTF. This chain links TRBV5-1 with TRBJ1-2, with 10 bases lining up with TRBD1. Germline CDR1 SGHRS, CDR2 YFSETQ. J gave up 8 bases and V 1 base, and 5 bases lay outside the gene matches. CDR3 length equals 14 residues. Combining the CDR3 with reference TRBV5-1 and TRBJ1-2 gives the whole variable domain KAGVTQTPRYLIKTRGQQVTLSCSPISGHRSVSWYQQTPGQGLQFLFEYFSETQRNKGNFPGRFSGRQFSNSRSEMNVSTLELGDSALYLCASSLSTGGGGYTFGSGTRLTVV.

V gene TRBV25-1 combines with J gene TRBJ2-1; D not certain. This CDR3 has 16 amino acids. Germline values: CDR1 MGHDK, CDR2 SYGVNS. V was trimmed by 1 base and J by 0 bases, leaving 10 bases between them. CDR3 amino acids: CASSESGKSSYNEQFF. The DNA of the CDR3 is TGTGCCAGCAGTGAATCTGGGAAAAGCTCCTACAATGAGCAGTTCTTC.

This sequence joins TRBV28 and TRBJ2-7; possible D gene TRBD2, 6 bases. Germline assignment: CDR1 MDHEN and CDR2 SYDVKM. This CDR3 is built from 12 residues. V shed 8 bases and J shed 4 bases, with 12 bases lying between them. The CDR3 DNA follows: TGTGCCAGCTCGCGGGACCAATACGAGCAGTACTTC. Translated: CASSRDQYEQYF.

V and J are TRBV19 and TRBJ1-5, with D possibly TRBD1 on 6 matching bases. V gave up 2 bases and J gave up 0 bases, with 14 bases separating them. Germline V gene lookup returns CDR1 LNHDA and CDR2 SQIVND (reference sequence). The CDR3 consists of 17 residues. The CDR3 DNA follows: TGTGCCAGTAGTATAAGGGGGTTAGCGTATAGCAATCAGCCCCAGCATTTT. It is translated as CASSIRGLAYSNQPQHF.

The chain links TRBV28 to TRBJ2-7, with TRBD1 matching over 8 bases. The CDR3 contains 15 residues. The germline CDR1 and CDR2 sequences are MDHEN and SYDVKM. V shed 6 bases and J 3 bases; nucleotides not matched to a gene: 10. The CDR3 is CASRTGTGVIYEQYF. DNA for the CDR3: TGTGCCAGCAGAACCGGGACAGGCGTTATCTACGAGCAGTACTTC. Full variable domain (rest looked up from reference TRBV28 and TRBJ2-7): DVKVTQSSRYLVKRTGEKVFLECVQDMDHENMFWYRQDPGLGLRLIYFSYDVKMKEKGDIPEGYSVSREKKERFSLILESASTNQTSMYLCASRTGTGVIYEQYFGPGTRLTVT.

The chain employs TRBV4-1 and TRBJ1-2; possibly TRBD1 for D (6 bases). The CDR3 totals 13 residues. Per germline, CDR1 MGHRA and CDR2 YSYEKL. V gave up 1 base and J gave up 6 bases, with 9 bases separating them. CDR3 sequence: CASSQARGNGYTF. The CDR3, as DNA: TGCGCCAGCAGCCAAGCCAGGGGTAATGGCTACACCTTC.

The chain has TRBV19 and TRBJ1-2; D is unclear. Deletions cut 3 bases from V and 4 bases from J, with 9 bases between. CDR1 LNHDA and CDR2 SQIVND come from the germline V gene (reference sequence). This CDR3 has 13 amino acids. CDR3 loop: CASSIKLIYGYTF. CDR3 bases: TGTGCCAGTAGTATTAAGCTGATCTATGGCTACACCTTC.

The chain has TRBV6-1 and TRBJ2-5; 8 nucleotides line up with TRBD1. Germline assignment: CDR1 MNHNS and CDR2 SASEGT. The CDR3 has 14 amino acids. V lost 4 bases and J lost 9; bases outside the gene matches: 10. DNA for the CDR3: TGTGCCAGCAGTGCCCACCGGGACAGGTCGCCCCAGTACTTC. The encoded protein is CASSAHRDRSPQYF.

V is TRBV6-6 and J is TRBJ2-7; D is unresolved. V lost 4 bases to trimming and J lost 4 bases, with 5 bases between them. The CDR3 contains 11 residues. The V gene's germline CDR1 is MNHNY and CDR2 SVGAGI (reference sequence). CDR3 residues: CASSLDYEQYF. Here the CDR3 DNA reads TGTGCCAGCAGTTTAGATTACGAGCAGTACTTC.

CDR3 residues: CSPRGRPDTQYF. The CDR3 nucleotides are TGTTCCCCCCGCGGGAGACCAGATACGCAGTATTTT. The chain joins TRBV27 to TRBJ2-3; 7 nucleotides agree with TRBD2. Germline V gives CDR1 MNHEY, CDR2 SMNVEV (reference sequence). The CDR3 loop spans 12 amino acids.

This clone showed up just once. The chain is built from TRBV29-1 and TRBJ2-1; D may be TRBD2 (5 bases). CDR1 and CDR2 (germline): SQVTM, ANQGSEA. CDR3 length: 13 residues. With 4 bases removed from V and 7 bases from J, the gap between germline ends came to 14 bases. Written as DNA, the CDR3 is TGCAGCGTTGCAAGGACTCTGGATAATGAGCAGTTCTTC. Its translation: CSVARTLDNEQFF.

The chain recombines TRBV5-1 with TRBJ1-2; D is perhaps TRBD1 (5 bases). The V gene's germline CDR1 is SGHRS and CDR2 YFSETQ. This CDR3 comprises 15 residues. V was trimmed by 3 bases and J by 5 bases, leaving 17 bases between them. CDR3 in amino acids: CASSSRQREEYGYTF. CDR3 coding DNA: TGCGCCAGCAGCTCCCGACAGAGAGAGGAGTATGGCTACACCTTC.

CDR3 region: CASSLAFETQYF. The CDR3 DNA sequence: TGTGCCAGCAGCTTAGCATTCGAGACCCAGTACTTC. The chain is built from TRBV11-2 and TRBJ2-5; D gene ambiguous. This CDR3 is 12 amino acids long. Germline-derived CDR1 and CDR2 are SGHAT and FQNNGV. The germline V and J ends were trimmed by 1 base and 5 bases, with 5 bases remaining between them.

This clone was seen a single time. The V and J genes are TRBV19 and TRBJ1-1; 7 nucleotides match TRBD1. J lost 1 base, V lost 6 bases, and 11 bases had no gene match. Germline V gives CDR1 LNHDA, CDR2 SQIVND (reference sequence). The CDR3 has 16 amino acids. CDR3 region: CASRSEGQPSNTEAFF. The CDR3 nucleotides read TGTGCCAGTAGGTCGGAGGGACAGCCCTCGAACACTGAAGCTTTCTTT.

The chain combines TRBV9 with TRBJ1-2; 8 nucleotides agree with TRBD1. Germline V gene sequence: CDR1 SGDLS, CDR2 YYNGEE. V trimming: 1 base; J trimming: 0 bases; junction bases outside the gene matches: 8. This CDR3 is built from 17 residues. The CDR3 loop reads CASSVLRQGSANYGYTF. The CDR3 DNA reads as TGTGCCAGCAGCGTACTAAGACAGGGGTCCGCTAACTATGGCTACACCTTC. Based on the CDR3 plus reference TRBV9 and TRBJ1-2, the full variable domain is DSGVTQTPKHLITATGQRVTLRCSPRSGDLSVYWYQQSLDQGLQFLIQYYNGEERAKGNILERFSAQQFPDLHSELNLSSLELGDSALYFCASSVLRQGSANYGYTFGSGTRLTVV.

The chain joins TRBV18 to TRBJ1-1, with a weak D call TRBD1 (5 bases). The length of the CDR3 is 16 residues. From germline, CDR1 is KGHSH and CDR2 LQKENI. The V end lost 4 bases, the J end lost 6 bases, and 21 bases lay between the germline ends. The CDR3 DNA reads TGTGCCAGCTCACTTGGGAAACAGGTCCTCGGCGCTGAAGCTTTCTTT. The encoded protein is CASSLGKQVLGAEAFF.

The chain has TRBV7-8 and TRBJ2-1; the match to TRBD1 covers 7 bases. There are 15 residues in the CDR3. The ends lost 5 bases at V and 1 base at J; junction bases unmatched: 5. Germline lookup yields CDR1 SGHVS and CDR2 FQNEAQ. The CDR3 DNA reads as TGTGCCAGCAGCCTATGGGGACAGTCCTACAATGAGCAGTTCTTC. As protein: CASSLWGQSYNEQFF.

V usage is TRBV29-1 and J usage is TRBJ1-5, with D possibly TRBD1 on 5 matching bases. This CDR3 comprises 13 residues. Looked up from germline, CDR1 is SQVTM and CDR2 is ANQGSEA. Trimming pared 7 bases from V and 7 bases from J, leaving 17 bases between. The CDR3 DNA follows: TGCAGCGCTGGGGAGGGCTGGGGGCAGCCCCAGCATTTT. It codes for CSAGEGWGQPQHF.

The rearrangement joins TRBV28 to TRBJ1-1; the match to TRBD1 covers 8 bases. The junction had 7 bases not matched to a gene; V was cut back by 4 bases and J by 0 bases. This CDR3 is 16 amino acids long. In germline, CDR1 is MDHEN, CDR2 SYDVKM. The CDR3 sequence is CASSSLGTGLNTEAFF. CDR3 nucleotides: TGTGCCAGCAGTTCTCTGGGGACAGGTTTGAACACTGAAGCTTTCTTT.